This T cell receptor beta chain was obtained from a study of shared clonotypes between healthy human individuals. Germline CDR1 reads SGHTA; CDR2 reads FQGNSA. V lost 5 bases and J 2 bases, leaving 13 bases between the germline ends. This CDR3 has 14 residues. Every contributor of samples was a Caucasian grown-up residing in Nashville, Tennessee. A split of CD4+ cells into CD45RA+ naive and CD45RA-negative memory subsets was performed. Profiling relied on immunoSEQ multiplex PCR, and the TCRdb table lists in-frame clones only, not all of them. This sample yields 2 million to 2.5 million clones, of which about nine tenths are seen a single time; 0.3% to 0.4% belongs to the top ten. To note about this clone: Its matching antigen is unknown. The sample contains more than one DNA sequence encoding this CDR3.

Study conclusions and caveats: Several donors had 5% to 6% of their naive CD4 clonotypes in common.

The sample comprised naive CD4+ T cells from PBMCs. Noted subset: CD45RA+ positively selected. The clonotype was recovered from a man aged 18-30 years in good health. Some clones in this sample may be carry-over from other donors' samples. The chain joins TRBV7-2 to TRBJ2-7, with D unclear. The CDR3 here is CASSVTSGPYEQYF. CDR3 bases: TGTGCCAGCAGCGTGACATCCGGCCCCTACGAGCAGTACTTC.